This TCR beta chain was recorded in a study of T cell changes during pregnancy in multiple sclerosis (dated by TCRdb to the late 2010s). Concerning the study at large: In women with multiple sclerosis, the researchers looked at how the T cell repertoire shifted as pregnancy progressed.

On this clone itself: Its cognate antigen has yet to be identified. No quality values exist for individual bases; no much larger clone is one base distant.

Library method: the immunoSEQ multiplex PCR assay. This immuneACCESS table, as held by TCRdb, lists in-frame sequences with V and J called but not all clones. Of the missing ones, under half trace to an unresolved V gene in checked studies; the others have no known cause. The sample table records about 59,000 clones; about 90% of these occur just once. The ten largest account for around 2.8% of the sample. V is shortened by 8 bases, J by 5 bases, and the region joining them spans 18 bases. Taken from the germline V gene, the CDR1 and CDR2 loops are SNHLY and FYNNEI. The CDR3 numbers 14 residues from cysteine through phenylalanine. The retained sequence is limited to the CDR3, 42 bases, with the frame set at the first base.

The sequences come from peripheral blood, collected in the third trimester of pregnancy. The clonotype originates from a female donor in good health, enrolled as a control in a pregnancy study. The chain is encoded by TRBV2 joined to TRBJ1-2, with TRBD1 as a weak D call on 6 bases. The CDR3 region reads CASGGQRAIYGYTF. The sequenced DNA is TGTGCCAGCGGGGGACAACGGGCGATTTATGGCTACACCTTC.